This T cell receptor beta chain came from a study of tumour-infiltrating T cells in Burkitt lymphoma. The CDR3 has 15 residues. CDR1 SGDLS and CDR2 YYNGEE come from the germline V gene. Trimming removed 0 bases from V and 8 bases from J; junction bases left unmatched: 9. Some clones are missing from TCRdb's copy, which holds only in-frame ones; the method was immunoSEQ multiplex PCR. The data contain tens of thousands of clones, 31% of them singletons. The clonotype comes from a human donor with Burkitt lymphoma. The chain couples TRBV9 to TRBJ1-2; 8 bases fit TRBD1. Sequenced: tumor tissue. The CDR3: CASSVAPDRVRGYTF. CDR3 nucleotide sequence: TGTGCCAGCAGCGTAGCTCCGGACAGGGTTCGGGGCTACACCTTC.